This note documents a single T cell receptor beta chain sequence. Its antigen specificity is not known. Base qualities are missing; no much larger clone stands one base away. The donors were healthy, HIV-negative adults with no recently reported acute infections or vaccinations. Every donor was a Caucasian adult living in Nashville, Tennessee, USA. CD4+ T cells were enriched by magnetic negative selection; naive cells were then positively selected on CD45RA, and the negative fraction formed the memory subset. Blood was collected by leukapheresis, and PBMCs were isolated by Ficoll-Histopaque density gradient centrifugation and then cryopreserved in liquid nitrogen vapor phase. Purity and quantity of every magnetically sorted T cell population were checked by analytical flow cytometry. From each sorted fraction, genomic DNA was isolated and quantified by UV absorbance on a Nanodrop 2000c. TCR CDR3 regions were amplified from genomic DNA by multiplex PCR using the deep immunoSEQ assay. Extracted genomic DNA from each cell subset was distributed evenly across all wells of several immunoSEQ 96-well plates, and each plate was treated as a replicate. For sorted subsets, around 200 ng genomic DNA, equal to 25,000 to 35,000 T cell genomes, was loaded into each replicate PCR. Purified libraries were quantified with a Qubit 3.0 fluorometer, sized on a Bioanalyzer 2100, and re-quantified with the KAPA Library Quantification kit. Every immunoSEQ 96-well plate was sequenced on a dedicated single-read 150-cycle Illumina NextSeq 550 flow cell. In the source study's methods: Because only junctional sequences without quality scores were contained in the immunoSEQ output, filtering matching that applied to full-length reads could not be performed. To assign V/J genes and CDR3, sequences were annotated against IMGT germline references using PyIR, a Python wrapper for IgBLAST v1.9. Reads were filtered out if the reads had weak V/J assignments (E-value above 1e-6), no CDR3, stop codons, out-of-frame junctions, or ambiguous translated residues. V3J clonotypes were defined as sequences sharing the same inferred V gene, J gene, and CDR3 amino acid sequence. The percentage overlap between two repertoires was calculated by dividing the number of shared unique clonotypes by the size of the smaller repertoire. Three approaches were used to assess repertoire richness: RTK rarefaction, the Chao1 estimator, and Recon v2.1 estimates of unobserved clonotypes. Generation probabilities for all TCRbeta clonotypes obtained by the gDNA method from several donors were computed using OLGA. Not all clones reach the TCRdb copy of this immuneACCESS table, which keeps in-frame sequences only. Checked studies attribute under half of the gap to unresolved V genes and leave the rest unexplained. V, J and clone size are taken as reported in that table, and D and trimming were inferred from the DNA itself. This sample comprises 2 million to 2.5 million clones, approximately 95% of them detected only once. The ten largest account for more than 0.1% of the sample.

The sample originates from a study of shared clonotypes between healthy human individuals (dated by TCRdb to the early 2020s). In terms of the full investigation: The cohort included a few men and a couple of women between 18 and 49 years of age. For each donor, three plates each were used for CD4 naive and CD4 memory, two plates were used for CD8 naive, and one plate was used for CD8 memory. To estimate repertoire size and how much clonotype sharing occurs between individuals, the study deeply sequenced the blood TCR repertoires of about five healthy adults. Libraries were prepared and TCR repertoires were sequenced by different laboratories using diverse techniques, in order to increase sequencing depth and limit assay-specific biases. Between about 0.9 and 8.9 billion PBMCs per donor were obtained by leukapheresis.

The CDR3 covers 13 residues, taking in both the cysteine and the phenylalanine. The DNA shown is the 39-base CDR3, in frame from base 1. CDR1 and CDR2 are read off the germline V gene (reference sequence) as GTSNPN and SVGIG. V drops 2 bases and J drops 9 bases, leaving 14 bases in between. General conclusions and limits of the study: Because the study included only a small number of donors, the genetic and exposure-history diversity represented was limited. Sampling was limited to blood, and TCR repertoires in tissue likely differ from TCR repertoires in blood. Based on pairwise subsampling, the degree of clonotype sharing among donors was expected to be affected by sequencing depth. Estimated clonotype richness was generally larger for naive than for memory subsets. When a few donors were compared, the shared fraction of clonotypes was about 5% for naive CD4, 3.5% for naive CD8, 2.3% for memory CD4, and 0.4% for memory CD8. Rarefaction of sorted-subset datasets indicated incomplete sequencing despite the large sequencing depth. Higher generation probabilities were observed for clonotypes shared by all four sorted-subset donors than for non-shared clonotypes.

The receptor was derived from a man in his late teens or twenties in good health. The sequence joins TRBV30 to TRBJ2-4, with the D gene not clear enough to name. The sample taken for sequencing was naive CD4+ T cells sorted from blood. The sample's cell subset or site label, in plain terms: CD45RA+ positively selected. CDR3 loop: CAWSSSGWGIQYF. DNA sequence: TGTGCCTGGAGTTCGTCAGGTTGGGGCATTCAGTACTTC.